The clone carrying this TCR beta chain was seen only once. What it binds is not known. One end of the junction is discordant with germline, which a read error may explain. The data are from a study of identical twins. The study's findings and limits: Weaker excess twin sharing was observed in beta out-of-frame sequences.

A universal primer site was incorporated via template switching, and the cDNA contained unique molecular identifiers. MiXCR was run by TCRdb on the 5' RACE reads, yielding one entry per CDR3 protein. This sample has around 1.7 million distinct CDR3 sequences, with more than 30% found just once. This CDR3 contains 16 residues. Germline CDR1 is MNHNS and CDR2 is SASEGT. The TCR originated in a newborn girl in good health. The sequenced sample was cord blood. The rearrangement uses TRBV6-1 and TRBJ1-5; D gene ambiguous. This CDR3 reads CASSELGSSLNQPRHF. Written as DNA, the CDR3 is TGTGCCAGCAGTGAATTGGGGAGCTCCCTTAATCAGCCCCGGCATTTT.